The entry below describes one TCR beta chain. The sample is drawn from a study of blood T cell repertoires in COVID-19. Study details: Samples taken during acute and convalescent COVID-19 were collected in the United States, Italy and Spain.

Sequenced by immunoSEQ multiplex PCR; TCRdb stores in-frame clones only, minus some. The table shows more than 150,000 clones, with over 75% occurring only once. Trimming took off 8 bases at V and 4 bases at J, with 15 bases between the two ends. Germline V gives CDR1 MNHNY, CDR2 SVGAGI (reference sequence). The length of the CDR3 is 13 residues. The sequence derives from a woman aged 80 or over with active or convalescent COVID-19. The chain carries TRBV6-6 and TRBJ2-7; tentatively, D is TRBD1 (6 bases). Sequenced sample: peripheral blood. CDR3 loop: CASSTRDTYEQYF. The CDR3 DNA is TGTGCCAGCTCAACCCGGGACACATACGAGCAGTACTTC.